The 30 T cell receptor beta chains presented below share a single source sample, sequenced in a study of human T cells and chemical hapten exposure. One entry per CDR3 protein, called by TCRdb with MiXCR from the RACE reads. The sample holds some 100,000 distinct CDR3 sequences, approximately 8.6% seen once. Described time point: patch test 2, 6 weeks after DPC sensitization. Treatment of the sample: therapeutic diphenylcyclopropenone sensitization with weekly scalp DPC. The material was whole blood, obtained in connection with sensitization to the hapten diphenylcyclopropenone (DPC). The receptors derive from a woman aged 40-49 years with alopecia areata. Some clones in this sample may be carry-over from other donors' samples.

A few counts support this clonotype. The chain carries TRBV12-3 or TRBV12-4 and TRBJ2-3; 8 bases match TRBD2. This CDR3 spans 17 amino acids. J was trimmed by 3 bases and V by 6 bases; bases with no gene match: 14. DNA for the CDR3: TGTGCCAGCAGCCGATACCCGGGACTAGAGAGGACAGATACGCAGTATTTT. Translated, it gives CASSRYPGLERTDTQYF.

Concerning this clonotype: One junction end does not reproduce the germline sequence, and a read error may be involved. The chain uses TRBV20-1 and TRBJ2-5, with no clear D. The CDR3 is made up of 8 amino acids. Germline V lookup: CDR1 DFQATT, CDR2 SNEGSKA (reference sequence). The CDR3 DNA is TGCAGTGCTAGCCACAGAGGATTC. Its translation is CSASHRGF.

This clonotype appeared many times. The V gene is TRBV20-1, the J gene TRBJ1-2; a possible D gene is TRBD1 (5 bases). The CDR3 contains 16 residues. The V end was cut by 0 bases, the J end by 8 bases, with 22 bases between. CDR1 and CDR2 from the germline V gene are DFQATT and SNEGSKA (reference sequence). The CDR3 protein is CSARDPRVYPYGGYTF. In DNA form, the CDR3 reads TGCAGTGCTAGAGATCCCAGGGTTTATCCCTATGGCGGCTACACCTTC.

The chain couples TRBV9 to TRBJ2-4; D is ambiguous. The ends were cut back, 4 bases at V and 11 bases at J, with 16 bases in the middle. The germline gives CDR1 SGDLS, CDR2 YYNGEE. The CDR3 is 13 amino acids. CDR3: CASSHGGKSFQYF. The CDR3 bases are TGTGCCAGCAGCCATGGCGGAAAATCCTTTCAGTACTTC.

This clonotype has just a few counts. The V gene is TRBV10-3, the J gene TRBJ1-6; a possible D gene is TRBD1 (5 bases). This CDR3 comprises 15 residues. The V and J ends lost 0 bases and 10 bases respectively, with 13 bases between them. Germline-derived CDR1 and CDR2 are ENHRY and SYGVKD. The CDR3 coding sequence is TGTGCCATCAGTGAGTCGCCAGGGTCGGGCTCACCCCTCCACTTT. It is translated as CAISESPGSGSPLHF.

The chain combines TRBV9 with TRBJ1-4, with a possible D match to TRBD1 (6 bases). Germline CDR1 SGDLS, CDR2 YYNGEE. Trimming took off 0 bases at V and 8 bases at J, with 14 bases between the two ends. The CDR3 has 15 amino acids. CDR3 loop: CASSVALRGDEKLFF. CDR3 sequence (DNA): TGTGCCAGCAGCGTAGCCCTCAGGGGTGACGAAAAACTGTTTTTT.

In this sample, this clonotype turned up many times. The CDR3 bases are TGTGCCAGCAGGCAACAGGCGGAGAGGTCACCCCTCCACTTT. The encoded protein is CASRQQAERSPLHF. The chain uses TRBV27 and TRBJ1-6; possibly TRBD1 for D (5 bases). Germline loops: CDR1 MNHEY, CDR2 SMNVEV (reference sequence). The CDR3 loop spans 14 amino acids. V lost 6 bases and J 10 bases, leaving 16 bases between the germline ends.

In its sample, this clonotype was seen many times. The chain joins TRBV19 to TRBJ2-3; the D is unclear. Trimming took 5 bases from V and 5 from J, leaving 14 bases between them. The CDR3 sequence is 14 residues long. Per germline, CDR1 LNHDA and CDR2 SQIVND (reference sequence). For the CDR3, the DNA is TGTGCCAGTAGTCTGTATACAACGGAAGATACGCAGTATTTT. It encodes CASSLYTTEDTQYF.

This clonotype was observed many times. This CDR3 is CASSWNRASNQPQHF. The CDR3 coding sequence is TGTGCCAGCAGTTGGAATCGGGCTAGCAATCAGCCCCAGCATTTT. This chain uses TRBV6-5 with TRBJ1-5; D remains ambiguous. This CDR3 is 15 amino acids long. CDR1 MNHEY and CDR2 SVGAGI come from the germline V gene. The V end lost 4 bases, the J end lost 0 bases, and 10 bases lay between the germline ends.

The V call is TRBV20-1, the J call TRBJ2-1; 9 positions match TRBD2. Germline V gene sequence: CDR1 DFQATT, CDR2 SNEGSKA (reference sequence). This CDR3 has 14 residues. The V segment lost 0 bases and the J segment 8 bases; nucleotides outside the gene matches: 5. CDR3 residues: CSARDLAGGDEQFF. DNA of the CDR3: TGCAGTGCTAGAGATCTCGCGGGAGGGGATGAGCAGTTCTTC.

This clonotype was seen ten or more times. This sequence joins TRBV7-3 and TRBJ2-5; 7 bases are shared with TRBD2. Trimming took 5 bases from V and 2 from J; bases not matched to a gene: 8. Germline CDR1 reads SGHTA; CDR2 reads FQGTGA. This CDR3 has 15 amino acids. This chain's CDR3 is CASSPTSHLQETQYF. The CDR3 DNA reads TGTGCCAGCAGCCCGACTAGCCACCTGCAAGAGACCCAGTACTTC.

V is TRBV20-1 and J is TRBJ2-3; 9 bases are a match to TRBD2. V was clipped by 6 bases and J by 0 bases; unmatched bases: 13. The germline V gene has CDR1 DFQATT and CDR2 SNEGSKA (reference sequence). This CDR3 is built from 17 residues. The CDR3 here is CSAEGFGTSSSTDTQYF. DNA for the CDR3: TGCAGTGCCGAGGGGTTTGGGACTAGCTCTAGCACAGATACGCAGTATTTT.

This clonotype showed up many times. The rearrangement joins TRBV18 to TRBJ1-5; D remains unclear. The V and J ends lost 2 bases and 1 base respectively, with 6 bases between them. Per the germline V gene, CDR1 is KGHSH and CDR2 is LQKENI. CDR3 length: 14 residues. Here the CDR3 DNA reads TGTGCCAGCTCACCAGAGTGGAGCAATCAGCCCCAGCATTTT. Protein product: CASSPEWSNQPQHF. The complete variable domain, with remaining parts taken from reference TRBV18 and TRBJ1-5, reads NAGVMQNPRHLVRRRGQEARLRCSPMKGHSHVYWYRQLPEEGLKFMVYLQKENIIDESGMPKERFSAEFPKEGPSILRIQQVVRGDSAAYFCASSPEWSNQPQHFGDGTRLSIL.

The chain uses TRBV2 and TRBJ1-2; perhaps TRBD1 as D (5 bases). Germline-derived CDR1 and CDR2 are SNHLY and FYNNEI. V was cut by 9 bases and J by 2 bases, with 19 bases left in between. This CDR3 contains 15 residues. This CDR3 reads CASRHSGLENYGYTF. For the CDR3, the DNA is TGTGCCAGTAGGCACTCGGGACTGGAAAACTATGGCTACACCTTC.

This clonotype was found many times. This chain uses TRBV11-2 with TRBJ2-3, with 7 bases that match TRBD2. V gave up 1 base and J gave up 2 bases; unmatched junction bases: 3. Germline CDR1 reads SGHAT; CDR2 reads FQNNGV. This CDR3 comprises 15 residues. CDR3 loop: CASSLGGSFTDTQYF. DNA of the CDR3: TGTGCCAGCAGCTTAGGCGGGAGTTTCACAGATACGCAGTATTTT.

This clonotype was counted only a few times. This chain uses TRBV12-3 or TRBV12-4 with TRBJ1-4, with 7 bases lining up with TRBD1. The ends lost 2 bases at V and 8 bases at J; junction bases unmatched: 5. This CDR3 has 14 residues. The CDR3 spells CASSLRTGGEKLFF. CDR3 bases: TGTGCCAGCAGTTTAAGGACAGGCGGCGAAAAACTGTTTTTT.

The sample holds many counts of this clonotype. The chain carries TRBV5-1 and TRBJ2-1; TRBD2 matches 7 bases. Germline V gives CDR1 SGHRS, CDR2 YFSETQ. This CDR3 region has 13 residues. V trimming: 4 bases; J trimming: 8 bases; junction bases outside the gene matches: 6. The CDR3 coding sequence is TGCGCCAGCAGCGGCGGGAGCCAGGATGAGCAGTTCTTC. Protein sequence: CASSGGSQDEQFF.

This clonotype was counted only a few times. This rearrangement joins TRBV6-2 or TRBV6-3 to TRBJ1-5; D is unresolved. The CDR3 length is 17 residues. Trimming shortened V by 6 bases and J by 6 bases, and 24 bases separated the two germline ends. The germline V gene encodes CDR1 MNHEY and CDR2 SVGEGT. For the CDR3, the DNA is TGTGCCAGCAGACGCCTGCCCGAGACGGGGTCATTTCAGCCCCAGCATTTT. This codes for CASRRLPETGSFQPQHF.

The chain has TRBV7-2 and TRBJ2-3; 11 bases line up with TRBD2. Trimming at V came to 7 bases and at J to 9 bases, leaving 12 bases not matched to a gene. CDR1 and CDR2 from the germline V gene are SGHTA and FQGNSA. The CDR3 totals 15 residues. The CDR3 is CASTPSLTSGGTQYF. The DNA for the CDR3 is TGTGCCAGCACCCCCAGCCTTACTAGCGGGGGAACGCAGTATTTT. The full variable domain, completed using reference TRBV7-2 and TRBJ2-3, is GAGVSQSPSNKVTEKGKDVELRCDPISGHTALYWYRQSLGQGLEFLIYFQGNSAPDKSGLPSDRFSAERTGGSVSTLTIQRTQQEDSAVYLCASTPSLTSGGTQYFGPGTRLTVL.

Of note for this clonotype: One junction end disagrees with the germline gene, perhaps due to a read error. The CDR3 region is CASGQDRNYGYTF. Here the CDR3 DNA reads TGCGCCAGCGGCCAGGACAGAAACTATGGCTACACCTTC. V usage is TRBV4-3 and J usage is TRBJ1-2; D may be TRBD1 (6 bases). CDR1 is LGHNA, CDR2 YSLEER, per germline. The length of the CDR3 is 13 residues.

The CDR3 region has the DNA TGTGCCAGCAGCAAAGACGACAATGAGCAGTTCTTC. Translating it yields CASSKDDNEQFF. This chain connects TRBV21-1 to TRBJ2-1. TRBV21-1 is a pseudogene. CDR3 length: 12 amino acids.

The V and J genes are TRBV12-3 or TRBV12-4 and TRBJ2-7; D gene ambiguous. The ends were cut back, 6 bases at V and 3 bases at J, with 15 bases in the middle. The CDR3 has 14 residues. The CDR3 region is CASSLRIRDYEQYF. DNA for the CDR3: TGTGCCAGCAGCCTCCGGATTAGGGACTACGAGCAGTACTTC.

This clonotype was detected only a few times. This chain's CDR3 is CASSYFMSRAYGYTF. The DNA of the CDR3 is TGTGCCAGCAGTTACTTCATGTCCAGGGCCTATGGCTACACCTTC. This chain links TRBV6-2 or TRBV6-3 with TRBJ1-2, with a weak D call TRBD1 (5 bases). Trimming removed 1 base from V and 4 bases from J, with 13 bases in between. Looked up from germline, CDR1 is MNHEY and CDR2 is SVGEGT. The CDR3 covers 15 residues.

Many counts were recorded for this clonotype. The chain employs TRBV28 and TRBJ1-1; D gene ambiguous. This CDR3 comprises 13 residues. V lost 6 bases to trimming and J lost 0 bases, with 8 bases between them. Looked up from germline, CDR1 is MDHEN and CDR2 is SYDVKM. The CDR3 sequence is CASSPALNTEAFF. CDR3 coding DNA: TGTGCCAGCAGCCCTGCTTTGAACACTGAAGCTTTCTTT. The full variable domain, its missing parts supplied by reference TRBV28 and TRBJ1-1, is DVKVTQSSRYLVKRTGEKVFLECVQDMDHENMFWYRQDPGLGLRLIYFSYDVKMKEKGDIPEGYSVSREKKERFSLILESASTNQTSMYLCASSPALNTEAFFGQGTRLTVV.

The J gene is TRBJ1-1, the V gene TRBV12-3 or TRBV12-4; 7 bases are shared with TRBD1. V was clipped by 6 bases and J by 8 bases; unmatched bases: 9. The CDR3 has 13 residues. The CDR3 sequence: CASSPRGGAEAFF. Written as DNA, the CDR3 is TGTGCCAGCAGCCCTCGAGGGGGCGCAGAAGCTTTCTTT.

This clonotype has at least ten counts. The gene calls are TRBV10-3 and TRBJ2-2, with a weak D call TRBD2 (6 bases). Germline CDR1 is ENHRY and CDR2 is SYGVKD. V was pared by 7 bases and J by 4 bases, with 10 bases between. The CDR3 is made up of 13 amino acids. Here the CDR3 DNA reads TGTGCCATCACGGTCGGGAGCACCGGGGAGCTGTTTTTT. This translates into CAITVGSTGELFF.

V is TRBV28 and J is TRBJ2-6, with D unresolved. Germline V gene data show CDR1 as MDHEN and CDR2 as SYDVKM. Trimming removed 5 bases from V and 0 bases from J, with 11 bases in between. The CDR3 loop spans 16 amino acids. CDR3 protein: CASSLGPISGANVLTF. The CDR3, as DNA: TGTGCCAGCAGTCTTGGACCGATCTCTGGGGCCAACGTCCTGACTTTC.

This clonotype was detected only a few times. The chain is built from TRBV6-2 or TRBV6-3 and TRBJ2-5; D might be TRBD1 (6 bases). Germline CDR1 and CDR2: MNHEY and SVGEGT. Trimming left V 3 bases short and J 4 bases short, with 15 bases between. The CDR3 covers 15 residues. Written as DNA, the CDR3 is TGTGCCAGCAGTTATGGTCTTCGGACAGCAGAGACCCAGTACTTC. Its translation is CASSYGLRTAETQYF.

The sample holds many counts of this clonotype. The chain recombines TRBV29-1 with TRBJ2-3, with D uncertain. The CDR3 spans 15 residues. The germline V and J ends were trimmed by 3 bases and 3 bases, with 16 bases remaining between them. Germline CDR1 SQVTM, CDR2 ANQGSEA. The CDR3 region is CSVDTTAIGTDTQYF. CDR3 DNA sequence: TGCAGCGTTGATACGACCGCAATCGGTACAGATACGCAGTATTTT.

The chain is built from TRBV12-3 or TRBV12-4 and TRBJ1-5; unclear D gene. This CDR3 region has 13 residues. V shed 4 bases and J shed 5 bases, with 9 bases lying between them. CDR3 in amino acids: CASSSAGYQPQHF. DNA of the CDR3: TGTGCCAGCAGTTCGGCCGGTTATCAGCCCCAGCATTTT.